The 29 T cell receptor beta chains below all came from one sample that was sequenced in a study of response to subunit inactivated influenza vaccine. From the RT-PCR reads, TCRdb called clonotypes with MiXCR, one entry per CDR3 protein. The sample gives a few hundred thousand distinct CDR3 sequences, 14% of which show up once; roughly 10% is in the top ten. The sequencing used PBMCs from blood, collected roughly 13 days after vaccination. The origin of the receptors is a man aged 50-60 years who received an inactivated influenza vaccine.

The V gene is TRBV30, the J gene TRBJ2-3; no reliable D call. The ends were cut back, 2 bases at V and 1 base at J, with 4 bases in the middle. Germline lookup yields CDR1 GTSNPN and CDR2 SVGIG (reference sequence). The length of the CDR3 is 12 residues. Written as DNA, the CDR3 is TGTGCCTGGAGTTGGGGCACAGATACGCAGTATTTT. Protein product: CAWSWGTDTQYF.

This chain joins TRBV30 and TRBJ1-1; tentatively, D is TRBD1 (6 bases). This CDR3 has 14 residues. Per germline, CDR1 GTSNPN and CDR2 SVGIG (reference sequence). Trimming shortened V by 3 bases and J by 4 bases, and 15 bases separated the two germline ends. CDR3 bases: TGTGCCTGGAGACCGGGACCCAGGGGCACTGAAGCTTTCTTT. It yields the protein CAWRPGPRGTEAFF.

This clonotype was counted between two and nine times. The V call is TRBV2, the J call TRBJ2-5; D possibly corresponds to TRBD2 (5 bases). The CDR3 consists of 13 residues. V gave up 7 bases and J gave up 1 base, with 10 bases separating them. Germline CDR1 and CDR2: SNHLY and FYNNEI. The CDR3: CASMRETQETQYF. The CDR3 nucleotides read TGTGCCAGCATGAGGGAGACCCAAGAGACCCAGTACTTC.

CDR3 protein: CASSKSAGTGTYGYTF. As DNA, the CDR3 is TGTGCCAGCAGCAAATCTGCCGGGACAGGGACCTATGGCTACACCTTC. The chain has TRBV7-2 and TRBJ1-2; 9 bases match TRBD1. J was trimmed by 4 bases and V by 5 bases; bases with no gene match: 11. This CDR3 region has 16 residues. In germline, CDR1 is SGHTA, CDR2 FQGNSA.

The sample holds many counts of this clonotype. The chain joins TRBV21-1 to TRBJ1-2; the DNA was not used to check the table's D call, TRBD1. TRBV21-1 is a known pseudogene. The CDR3 sequence is 13 residues long. The CDR3, as DNA: TGTGCCAGCAGCAAAGCGCGGGGGGATGGCTACACCTTC. It specifies CASSKARGDGYTF.

This chain links TRBV7-2 with TRBJ2-5; weak D call: TRBD2 (6 bases). This CDR3 region has 14 residues. Germline CDR1 reads SGHTA; CDR2 reads FQGNSA. V was clipped by 2 bases and J by 4 bases, with 11 bases between them. CDR3 protein: CASSLYPGRETQYF. The CDR3 nucleotides are TGTGCCAGCAGCTTATACCCCGGGAGAGAGACCCAGTACTTC.

This clonotype came up a few times. The chain carries TRBV4-2 and TRBJ1-1; possibly TRBD1 for D (6 bases). With 7 bases removed from V and 5 bases from J, the gap between germline ends came to 11 bases. CDR1 is LGHNA and CDR2 is YNFKEQ in the germline V gene. This CDR3 is 12 amino acids long. As DNA, the CDR3 is TGTGCCAGCACCACAGGGAAAACTGAAGCTTTCTTT. Amino acid sequence: CASTTGKTEAFF.

Turning to this clonotype: A read error is possible here, since a much larger clone lies one base away. The chain couples TRBV6-2 or TRBV6-3 to TRBJ2-2; TRBD2 matches 7 bases. Germline loops: CDR1 MNHEY, CDR2 SVGEGT. This CDR3 region has 15 residues. In DNA form, the CDR3 reads TGTGTCAGCAGTTCCCTCCGCGGGGGTAGTGTGGAGCTGTTTTTT. Amino acids: CVSSSLRGGSVELFF.

The chain uses TRBV6-2 or TRBV6-3 and TRBJ2-3; D call uncertain. This CDR3 comprises 15 residues. The V end was cut by 7 bases, the J end by 0 bases, with 14 bases between. Germline V gene data show CDR1 as MNHEY and CDR2 as SVGEGT. The CDR3: CASINQKTSTDTQYF. In DNA form, the CDR3 reads TGTGCCAGCATTAACCAGAAGACTAGCACAGATACGCAGTATTTT.

The chain carries TRBV11-2 and TRBJ2-5; D remains unclear. Germline CDR1 SGHAT, CDR2 FQNNGV. This CDR3 has 13 residues. The V end lost 2 bases, the J end lost 2 bases, and 6 bases lay between the germline ends. CDR3 residues: CASSLWKQETQYF. DNA for the CDR3: TGTGCCAGCAGCTTATGGAAACAAGAGACCCAGTACTTC.

The chain employs TRBV4-2 and TRBJ1-2; D gene ambiguous. CDR3 size: 14 residues. The V gene's germline CDR1 is LGHNA and CDR2 YNFKEQ. V lost 4 bases and J 2 bases, leaving 11 bases between the germline ends. The CDR3 DNA is TGTGCCAGCAGCCCAGGACCGTCCAACTATGGCTACACCTTC. As protein: CASSPGPSNYGYTF.

This clonotype came up a few times. The chain uses TRBV4-2 and TRBJ2-7, with 9 bases aligning to TRBD1. V was clipped by 4 bases and J by 3 bases; unmatched bases: 7. The germline CDR1 and CDR2 sequences are LGHNA and YNFKEQ. This CDR3 is built from 15 residues. The CDR3 here is CASSPGQGMDYEQYF. The CDR3 region has the DNA TGTGCCAGCAGCCCGGGACAGGGCATGGACTACGAGCAGTACTTC.

In nucleotides, the CDR3 is TGTGCCAGCAGTGCCAGGGTGGGTGGACGGGAGACCCAGTACTTC. Protein: CASSARVGGRETQYF. The chain is built from TRBV27 and TRBJ2-5; TRBD1 is a possible D gene (5 bases). Germline CDR1 reads MNHEY; CDR2 reads SMNVEV (reference sequence). Trimming left V 5 bases short and J 5 bases short, with 18 bases between. The CDR3 covers 15 residues.

This clonotype was seen a few times. This chain uses TRBV20-1 with TRBJ1-2, with a tentative D call TRBD1 (6 bases). In germline, CDR1 is DFQATT, CDR2 SNEGSKA (reference sequence). Trimming took 6 bases from V and 2 from J, leaving 19 bases between them. This CDR3 has 15 amino acids. CDR3 residues: CSAPGWKGGNYGYTF. DNA for the CDR3: TGCAGTGCCCCGGGGTGGAAGGGGGGAAACTATGGCTACACCTTC.

This clonotype occurred a few times. The gene calls are TRBV12-3 or TRBV12-4 and TRBJ2-5; 10 positions match TRBD2. CDR3 length: 15 amino acids. With 3 bases clipped from V and 1 base from J, the junction kept 2 bases outside the gene matches. CDR3 loop: CASSFTSGVQETQYF. CDR3 bases: TGTGCCAGCAGTTTCACTAGCGGGGTCCAAGAGACCCAGTACTTC.

This clonotype turned up a few times. This chain's CDR3 is CASSEEKIGLVIELTQYF. As DNA, the CDR3 is TGTGCCAGCAGTGAAGAGAAAATCGGACTAGTGATTGAATTGACCCAGTACTTC. The gene calls are TRBV2 and TRBJ2-5; 7 positions agree with TRBD2. V was pared by 1 base and J by 7 bases, with 18 bases of the junction left unmatched. The length of the CDR3 is 18 residues. The germline V gene encodes CDR1 SNHLY and CDR2 FYNNEI.

V gene TRBV7-2 combines with J gene TRBJ2-3; TRBD2 matches 9 bases. V trimming: 5 bases; J trimming: 9 bases; junction bases outside the gene matches: 15. The length of the CDR3 is 16 residues. Germline CDR1 is SGHTA and CDR2 is FQGNSA. The CDR3 nucleotides are TGTGCCAGCAGCGGCCGGGTAGCGGGAGTGGTTGACACGCAGTATTTT. Translating gives CASSGRVAGVVDTQYF.

V gene TRBV18 combines with J gene TRBJ2-1; 9 nucleotides match TRBD2. The CDR3 loop spans 16 amino acids. CDR1 is KGHSH and CDR2 is LQKENI in the germline V gene. V lost 6 bases and J lost 1; bases outside the gene matches: 7. The CDR3 reads CASSRGGAFSYNEQFF. CDR3 nucleotides: TGTGCCAGCTCCCGCGGGGGGGCCTTTTCCTACAATGAGCAGTTCTTC.

This chain joins TRBV28 and TRBJ2-2; 8 nucleotides line up with TRBD2. Germline V gives CDR1 MDHEN, CDR2 SYDVKM. V lost 10 bases to trimming and J lost 2 bases; unmatched junction nucleotides: 15. The CDR3 consists of 17 residues. CDR3 sequence reads: CAMGLGRGALNTGELFF. The CDR3 bases are TGTGCCATGGGCCTGGGGCGGGGGGCCTTAAACACCGGGGAGCTGTTTTTT.

This clonotype was counted between two and nine times. The V call is TRBV24-1, the J call TRBJ2-7; D perhaps matches TRBD2 (7 bases). Trimming took 3 bases from V and 5 from J, leaving 16 bases between them. Germline V gives CDR1 KGHDR, CDR2 SFDVKD. The length of the CDR3 is 15 residues. The CDR3 spells CATSDPGGGGDEQYF. DNA for the CDR3: TGTGCCACCAGTGATCCGGGAGGCGGGGGCGACGAGCAGTACTTC.

This chain links TRBV4-3 with TRBJ2-1; the match to TRBD1 covers 7 bases. This CDR3 is built from 15 residues. Germline CDR1 and CDR2: LGHNA and YSLEER. V dropped 0 bases and J dropped 4; count of bases not matched to a gene: 3. The DNA of the CDR3 is TGCGCCAGCAGCCAAGAAGCGGACAGGTACAATGAGCAGTTCTTC. This sequence encodes CASSQEADRYNEQFF.

The J gene is TRBJ2-1, the V gene TRBV2; no clear D gene. Trimming pared 4 bases from V and 12 bases from J, leaving 19 bases between. The germline V gene has CDR1 SNHLY and CDR2 FYNNEI. This CDR3 is built from 14 residues. The CDR3 spells CASSVSVNMNWQFF. CDR3 nucleotide sequence: TGTGCCAGCAGTGTTTCGGTGAACATGAACTGGCAGTTCTTC.

The V and J genes are TRBV5-1 and TRBJ2-5, with a possible D match to TRBD1 (6 bases). The germline V gene encodes CDR1 SGHRS and CDR2 YFSETQ. V lost 5 bases, J lost 2 bases, and 10 bases lay in between. The CDR3 extends over 13 amino acids. CDR3 DNA: TGCGCCAGCAGACAGACAGGTCAAGAGACCCAGTACTTC. This codes for CASRQTGQETQYF.

The gene calls are TRBV11-2 and TRBJ2-1; TRBD2 agrees at 14 bases. Losses at the gene ends were 3 bases for V and 4 bases for J; bases not matched to a gene: 5. The germline V gene encodes CDR1 SGHAT and CDR2 FQNNGV. The CDR3 loop spans 17 amino acids. CDR3 sequence (DNA): TGTGCCAGCAGCTTGCTCGGGACTAGCGGGGGATACAATGAGCAGTTCTTC. The encoded protein is CASSLLGTSGGYNEQFF.

The table lists this clonotype with a few counts. The rearrangement uses TRBV10-2 and TRBJ2-5, with D unresolved. In germline, CDR1 is WSHSY, CDR2 SAAADI. The CDR3 has 14 amino acids. The germline V and J ends were trimmed by 1 base and 3 bases, with 9 bases remaining between them. CDR3 protein: CASSELSRKETQYF. The CDR3 nucleotides read TGCGCCAGCAGTGAGTTATCCAGAAAAGAGACCCAGTACTTC.

The chain combines TRBV20-1 with TRBJ2-3, with TRBD2 matching over 8 bases. V gave up 3 bases and J gave up 4 bases; unmatched junction bases: 3. Germline V CDR1 and CDR2: DFQATT, SNEGSKA (reference sequence). This CDR3 has 13 amino acids. The CDR3 DNA is TGCAGTGCTAGCGGGGGGGGTGCAGATACGCAGTATTTT. This sequence encodes CSASGGGADTQYF.

Many counts were recorded for this clonotype. The CDR3 DNA reads TGTGCCAGCCGGTCTGCCGGGGGTTACTATGAGCAGTTCTTC. Translated, it gives CASRSAGGYYEQFF. The chain joins TRBV12-3 or TRBV12-4 to TRBJ2-1; D perhaps matches TRBD2 (6 bases). Trimming cost V 8 bases and J 8 bases, with 19 bases left between them. This CDR3 has 14 residues.

This clonotype was counted between two and nine times. The genes are TRBV5-1 and TRBJ2-7; 9 bases are shared with TRBD2. The CDR3 consists of 15 residues. The J segment lost 3 bases and the V segment lost 0 bases, leaving 4 bases of the junction unmatched. Germline-derived CDR1 and CDR2 are SGHRS and YFSETQ. CDR3: CASSLALAGNYEQYF. The CDR3 DNA follows: TGCGCCAGCAGCTTGGCTCTAGCGGGAAACTACGAGCAGTACTTC.

This clonotype appeared a few times. The V call is TRBV6-2 or TRBV6-3, the J call TRBJ1-5; TRBD1 matches 7 bases. CDR3 size: 16 residues. CDR1 and CDR2 from the germline V gene are MNHEY and SVGEGT. The ends lost 2 bases at V and 0 bases at J; junction bases unmatched: 4. CDR3 bases: TGTGCCAGCAGTTACGGGACAGCCTATAGCAATCAGCCCCAGCATTTT. This gives the protein CASSYGTAYSNQPQHF.